The 30 T cell receptor beta chains below were found in one sample sequenced in a study of blood T cell repertoires in COVID-19. TCRdb's copy holds only in-frame clones and misses some; the assay was immunoSEQ multiplex PCR. The data contain approximately 120,000 clones, around 78% of them singletons. Sequencing was carried out using peripheral blood. The receptors derive from a human donor in a cohort sampled during active COVID-19.

The chain employs TRBV30 and TRBJ1-5, with D perhaps matching TRBD1 (6 bases). Germline V CDR1 and CDR2: GTSNPN, SVGIG (reference sequence). V lost 5 bases to trimming and J lost 2 bases, with 10 bases between them. The CDR3 covers 13 residues. CDR3 in amino acids: CAWGGRGNQPQHF. CDR3 DNA sequence: TGTGCCTGGGGGGGGCGAGGCAATCAGCCCCAGCATTTT.

The V gene is TRBV4-1, the J gene TRBJ2-7; 13 bases agree with TRBD2. The germline CDR1 and CDR2 sequences are MGHRA and YSYEKL. The CDR3 loop spans 18 amino acids. Trimming took 4 bases from V and 0 from J; bases not matched to a gene: 9. CDR3 sequence reads: CASSRDGGTSGDSYEQYF. CDR3 sequence (DNA): TGCGCCAGCAGCCGAGATGGTGGGACTAGCGGGGACTCCTACGAGCAGTACTTC.

The rearrangement links TRBV27 to TRBJ2-1, with TRBD1 identical over 7 bases. With V trimmed by 3 bases and J by 5 bases, 4 bases remained unmatched. CDR3 length equals 14 residues. Germline CDR1 MNHEY, CDR2 SMNVEV (reference sequence). The DNA for the CDR3 is TGTGCCAGCAGTTTTGGACAGGCTAACAATGAGCAGTTCTTC. As protein: CASSFGQANNEQFF.

This clone was recorded once. The chain couples TRBV10-2 to TRBJ2-7, with 10 bases identical to TRBD2. The J segment lost 4 bases and the V segment lost 3 bases, leaving 6 bases of the junction unmatched. Germline V gene data show CDR1 as WSHSY and CDR2 as SAAADI. The length of the CDR3 is 15 residues. CDR3 DNA: TGCGCCAGCAGTGATTTTACTAGCGGGGTTTACGAGCAGTACTTC. Residues: CASSDFTSGVYEQYF.

DNA for the CDR3: TGTGCCAGCAGCCCGGGACAGGGGTTCCACGAGCAGTACTTC. Protein sequence: CASSPGQGFHEQYF. The V call is TRBV28, the J call TRBJ2-7; the match to TRBD1 covers 10 bases. The germline gives CDR1 MDHEN, CDR2 SYDVKM. The CDR3 covers 14 residues. V shed 6 bases and J 5 bases; nucleotides not matched to a gene: 7.

The J gene is TRBJ2-3, the V gene TRBV19, with D maybe TRBD2 (6 bases). CDR1 is LNHDA and CDR2 is SQIVND in the germline V gene (reference sequence). V dropped 5 bases and J dropped 14 bases, with 14 bases sitting between them. The CDR3 loop spans 11 amino acids. CDR3 sequence reads: CASSPGLRPYF. The CDR3 DNA reads as TGTGCCAGTAGTCCGGGACTGCGCCCGTATTTT. The whole variable domain, remainder taken from reference TRBV19 and TRBJ2-3, is DGGITQSPKYLFRKEGQNVTLSCEQNLNHDAMYWYRQDPGQGLRLIYYSQIVNDFQKGDIAEGYSVSREKKESFPLTVTSAQKNPTAFYLCASSPGLRPYFGPGTRLTVL.

The chain recombines TRBV9 with TRBJ1-2; the D gene is possibly TRBD1 (6 bases). This CDR3 comprises 13 residues. Trimming pared 0 bases from V and 8 bases from J, leaving 11 bases between. CDR1 and CDR2 (germline): SGDLS, YYNGEE. CDR3 coding DNA: TGTGCCAGCAGCGTAGCGGCAGGGGTGGGCTACACCTTC. This encodes CASSVAAGVGYTF.

The chain uses TRBV18 and TRBJ1-5; D might be TRBD1 (6 bases). The germline V gene encodes CDR1 KGHSH and CDR2 LQKENI. CDR3 length equals 18 residues. V was cut by 4 bases and J by 4 bases, with 23 bases left in between. CDR3 amino acids: CASSRRPPQGGPNQPQHF. CDR3 nucleotides: TGTGCCAGCTCACGGCGCCCTCCACAGGGTGGGCCTAATCAGCCCCAGCATTTT. Variable domain in full (rest from reference TRBV18 and TRBJ1-5): NAGVMQNPRHLVRRRGQEARLRCSPMKGHSHVYWYRQLPEEGLKFMVYLQKENIIDESGMPKERFSAEFPKEGPSILRIQQVVRGDSAAYFCASSRRPPQGGPNQPQHFGDGTRLSIL.

This clone was counted a few times. This CDR3 is CASSLVAGDEKLFF. Here the CDR3 DNA reads TGTGCCAGCAGCTTAGTCGCAGGGGATGAAAAACTGTTTTTT. The rearrangement links TRBV7-9 to TRBJ1-4, with a possible D match to TRBD1 (6 bases). Germline V gene lookup returns CDR1 SEHNR and CDR2 FQNEAQ (reference sequence). Between the trimmed V and J ends, which lost 1 base and 6 bases, there was a span of 9 bases. The CDR3 is 14 amino acids.

This clone turned up a few times. This rearrangement joins TRBV19 to TRBJ2-6; the D gene is possibly TRBD1 (8 bases). V lost 10 bases to trimming and J lost 1 base, with 17 bases between them. The CDR3 is made up of 16 amino acids. CDR1 is LNHDA and CDR2 is SQIVND in the germline V gene (reference sequence). The CDR3 DNA reads as TGTGCCACCCAAAACAGGGGGGGTTCTGGGGCCAACGTCCTGACTTTC. The encoded protein is CATQNRGGSGANVLTF.

As regards this clone: An end of the junction does not agree with germline; a read error may underlie this. The chain uses TRBV4-1 and TRBJ2-1, with TRBD2 matching 8 bases. The CDR3 length is 16 residues. Germline V gives CDR1 MGHRA, CDR2 YSYEKL. The DNA of the CDR3 is TGCGTCAGCAGCCAAGGAGACGGGGGGGCCATCGATGAGCAGTTCTTC. Translated, it gives CVSSQGDGGAIDEQFF.

This clone was picked up a small number of times. This rearrangement joins TRBV19 to TRBJ1-1, with unresolved D. The ends were cut back, 1 base at V and 0 bases at J, with 12 bases in the middle. The germline gives CDR1 LNHDA, CDR2 SQIVND (reference sequence). CDR3 length: 16 residues. The CDR3 nucleotides are TGTGCCAGTAGTATAGCCCTACGAGGCATGAACACTGAAGCTTTCTTT. The encoded protein is CASSIALRGMNTEAFF.

The chain is built from TRBV5-5 and TRBJ1-5; 9 bases match TRBD1. Germline lookup yields CDR1 SGHKS and CDR2 YYEKEE (reference sequence). V lost 5 bases and J lost 7; bases outside the gene matches: 10. This CDR3 has 15 residues. CDR3 sequence reads: CASSDGQGSWQPQHF. The CDR3 bases are TGTGCCAGCAGTGACGGACAGGGGTCTTGGCAGCCCCAGCATTTT.

This clone was counted a few times. V usage is TRBV5-5 and J usage is TRBJ1-4, with 7 nucleotides matching TRBD1. J gave up 13 bases and V 0 bases, and 12 bases lay outside the gene matches. The germline V gene has CDR1 SGHKS and CDR2 YYEKEE (reference sequence). The CDR3 runs 15 residues. The CDR3 nucleotides read TGTGCCAGCAGCTTGGATGGCGGGACAGCTAGGGGACTGTTTTTT. This gives the protein CASSLDGGTARGLFF.

The chain is built from TRBV9 and TRBJ2-1; 7 bases line up with TRBD1. Germline-derived CDR1 and CDR2 are SGDLS and YYNGEE. With V trimmed by 0 bases and J by 6 bases, 6 bases remained unmatched. The CDR3 runs to 15 residues. CDR3 nucleotides: TGTGCCAGCAGCGTAGGACAGGGACGAGTCAATGAGCAGTTCTTC. Translating gives CASSVGQGRVNEQFF.

This chain links TRBV18 with TRBJ2-3, with 8 bases that match TRBD2. Germline-derived CDR1 and CDR2 are KGHSH and LQKENI. This CDR3 has 14 residues. With 6 bases clipped from V and 0 bases from J, the junction kept 2 bases outside the gene matches. The CDR3 is CASSSGVSTDTQYF. DNA of the CDR3: TGTGCCAGCTCTAGCGGGGTTAGCACAGATACGCAGTATTTT.

The V call is TRBV10-2, the J call TRBJ2-2; 9 positions agree with TRBD2. This CDR3 has 15 amino acids. Germline CDR1 WSHSY, CDR2 SAAADI. Unmatched junction bases numbered 3, after V lost 6 bases and J lost 1 base. CDR3 sequence reads: CASRKTSGNTGELFF. The DNA for the CDR3 is TGCGCCAGCAGGAAGACTAGCGGGAACACCGGGGAGCTGTTTTTT.

The chain carries TRBV6-5 and TRBJ1-2; the D is unclear. Germline V lookup: CDR1 MNHEY, CDR2 SVGAGI. Trimming stripped 10 bases from V and 2 bases from J, with 17 bases between. The CDR3 is 14 residues long. The CDR3 sequence: CATVPSHSNYGYTF. CDR3 sequence (DNA): TGTGCCACGGTGCCCTCCCACAGCAACTATGGCTACACCTTC.

The chain couples TRBV3-1 (or the pseudogene TRBV3-2) to TRBJ1-5; 7 bases are a match to TRBD1. V trimming: 1 base; J trimming: 0 bases; junction bases outside the gene matches: 3. The CDR3 spans 16 residues. Germline V gene sequence: CDR1 LGHDT, CDR2 YNNKEL (reference sequence). The CDR3 DNA sequence: TGTGCCAGCAGCCAAGCCGGGACAGCTAGCAATCAGCCCCAGCATTTT. Amino acids: CASSQAGTASNQPQHF.

Concerning this clone: Additional DNA sequences in this sample encode the identical CDR3. CDR3 DNA: TGCGCCAGCAGCCCGGGACAGGGGGCCTCCTACGAGCAGTACTTC. Encoded protein: CASSPGQGASYEQYF. The chain links TRBV5-1 to TRBJ2-7; 12 positions match TRBD1. V dropped 4 bases and J dropped 0; count of bases not matched to a gene: 2. The germline CDR1 and CDR2 sequences are SGHRS and YFSETQ. The CDR3 loop spans 15 amino acids.

This clone was seen a few times. This rearrangement joins TRBV7-9 to TRBJ1-2; D possibly corresponds to TRBD1 (6 bases). The CDR3 is 13 amino acids. The V gene's germline CDR1 is SEHNR and CDR2 FQNEAQ (reference sequence). The V gene lost 5 bases and the J gene lost 4 bases, with 11 bases spanning the gap. CDR3: CASSPTDSYGYTF. CDR3 nucleotides: TGTGCCAGCAGCCCGACGGACAGCTATGGCTACACCTTC.

This clone was seen a handful of times. The genes are TRBV2 and TRBJ2-7; the match to TRBD1 covers 7 bases. The V segment lost 6 bases and the J segment 6 bases; nucleotides outside the gene matches: 8. In germline, CDR1 is SNHLY, CDR2 FYNNEI. CDR3 length: 13 residues. The CDR3 is CASRNRGLGEQYF. Written as DNA, the CDR3 is TGTGCCAGCAGGAATAGGGGGCTCGGCGAGCAGTACTTC.

The chain carries TRBV19 and TRBJ2-6, with 13 bases aligning to TRBD2. Losses at the gene ends were 7 bases for V and 2 bases for J; bases not matched to a gene: 5. Germline V CDR1 and CDR2: LNHDA, SQIVND (reference sequence). This CDR3 region has 17 residues. The CDR3 reads CASKLAGGPTGANVLTF. The CDR3 bases are TGTGCCAGTAAACTAGCGGGGGGGCCGACTGGGGCCAACGTCCTGACTTTC.

This chain uses TRBV30 with TRBJ2-3; 11 bases agree with TRBD1. Germline V CDR1 and CDR2: GTSNPN, SVGIG (reference sequence). V lost 2 bases, J lost 3 bases, and 1 base stayed unmatched. There are 14 residues in the CDR3. The DNA for the CDR3 is TGTGCCTGGAGTAGGGACAGGGGGACAGATACGCAGTATTTT. Translation: CAWSRDRGTDTQYF.

This clone was seen only a few times. The rearrangement links TRBV2 to TRBJ1-3; a possible D gene is TRBD1 (5 bases). Trimming stripped 4 bases from V and 0 bases from J, with 10 bases between. The germline V gene has CDR1 SNHLY and CDR2 FYNNEI. The CDR3 length is 15 residues. The CDR3: CASSAEDTSGNTIYF. DNA of the CDR3: TGTGCCAGCAGTGCTGAGGACACCTCTGGAAACACCATATATTTT.

The chain combines TRBV24-1 with TRBJ2-3, with 9 bases identical to TRBD2. The trim removed 6 bases at V and 1 base at J, leaving 1 base unmatched. The CDR3 totals 14 residues. CDR1 is KGHDR, CDR2 SFDVKD, per germline. CDR3 region: CATSRGGGTDTQYF. The CDR3, as DNA: TGTGCCACCAGTCGCGGGGGGGGCACAGATACGCAGTATTTT.

V is TRBV6-5 and J is TRBJ2-3, with D possibly matching TRBD1 (6 bases). V was cut by 6 bases and J by 3 bases, with 10 bases left in between. Per germline, CDR1 MNHEY and CDR2 SVGAGI. This CDR3 has 13 residues. The CDR3 region is CASRPTGTDTQYF. CDR3 coding DNA: TGTGCCAGCAGACCAACAGGGACAGATACGCAGTATTTT.

The V call is TRBV6-5, the J call TRBJ1-3; TRBD1 is a possible D gene (5 bases). The CDR3 loop spans 14 amino acids. Trimming took 2 bases from V and 3 from J, leaving 8 bases between them. The germline V gene encodes CDR1 MNHEY and CDR2 SVGAGI. The DNA of the CDR3 is TGTGCCAGCAGTTACAGGGGTGTTGGAAACACCATATATTTT. Translated: CASSYRGVGNTIYF.

The chain has TRBV28 and TRBJ1-2; D remains ambiguous. CDR3 length equals 14 residues. Trimming pared 5 bases from V and 4 bases from J, leaving 14 bases between. Per the germline V gene, CDR1 is MDHEN and CDR2 is SYDVKM. CDR3 sequence: CASSQGAAGYGYTF. Written as DNA, the CDR3 is TGTGCCAGCAGTCAAGGAGCTGCGGGCTATGGCTACACCTTC.

In its sample, this clone was seen once. Written as DNA, the CDR3 is TGTGCCACACGCGCAGGGGGGAACACTGAAGCTTTCTTT. Protein product: CATRAGGNTEAFF. The chain uses TRBV24-1 and TRBJ1-1; TRBD1 aligns across 7 bases. The junction had 5 bases not matched to a gene; V was cut back by 10 bases and J by 1 base. CDR1 is KGHDR and CDR2 is SFDVKD in the germline V gene. The length of the CDR3 is 13 residues.